This T cell receptor beta chain was recorded in a study of blood T cell repertoires in COVID-19. Overall study: The United States, Italy and Spain provided the acute and convalescent COVID-19 samples. In each case, the material was cDNA or gDNA derived from T cells, B-cell-depleted T cells, or PBMCs.

In the study's own analysis: Reference gene primer amplification in the assay estimated nucleated cell counts. Data came from immunoSEQ multiplex PCR; TCRdb stores just in-frame clones and leaves some out. D and trimming were read from the DNA, whereas the V and J calls and clone size are those reported in that table. The table shows fewer than 65,000 clones, with roughly nine tenths occurring only once. V gave up 6 bases and J gave up 10 bases, with 15 bases separating them. CDR1 and CDR2 from the germline V gene are MNHEY and SVGAGI. The CDR3 contains 12 residues. Sequencing was done on a sample of peripheral blood. The V and J genes are TRBV6-5 and TRBJ1-1; D ambiguous. This clonotype was sampled from a woman aged 55-70 years with active or convalescent COVID-19. CDR3 amino acids: CASRRAEGGAFF. As DNA, the CDR3 is TGTGCCAGCAGGAGGGCGGAAGGTGGAGCTTTCTTT.